This T cell receptor beta chain was found in a study of T cells in Graves' hyperthyroidism and ophthalmopathy (dated by TCRdb to the late 2010s). Broadly, across the study: Peripheral blood samples were taken at the time of initial diagnosis, prior to any treatment. Prospective prediction of ophthalmopathy was tested in an independent validation cohort consisting of some 19 hyperthyroidism patients and approximately 16 patients who later progressed to ophthalmopathy. After blood sampling, hyperthyroidism patients were treated with methimazole at a starting dose of 30 mg daily, and ophthalmopathy patients were treated with high-dose intravenous methylprednisolone. The roughly 100 discovery patients were randomly divided into training and test sets at a 7:3 ratio. In addition, the study compared T-cell repertoires in thyroid tissue and in blood from about six Graves' hyperthyroidism patients. TCR V-J signatures able to tell the groups apart were searched for in a discovery cohort of 90 to 100 patients, of whom around 43 had Graves' ophthalmopathy and about 60 had stable Graves' hyperthyroidism. The paper reports TCR Vbeta CDR3 sequencing of some 140 peripheral blood samples: approximately 43 ophthalmopathy, under 80 hyperthyroidism and 17 progressor patients. Study-level results and caveats: In validation, progression to ophthalmopathy was predicted by the model with almost 71% sensitivity and around 76% specificity, a median of about 6 months before onset. Sample size was not statistically predetermined, and blinding of investigators to group allocation was not performed. In cross-validation, a model built on a 13 V-J signature told ophthalmopathy apart from stable hyperthyroidism with approximately 90% sensitivity and around 83% specificity, and in testing the same model reached 80%/75%. Most expanded thyroid clonotypes (frequency above 0.001) were also detected in blood, a finding suggesting that blood repertoires may reflect thyroid immune responses.

V is shortened by 7 bases, J by 0 bases, and the region joining them spans 15 bases. Counted from cysteine to phenylalanine, this CDR3 has 15 amino acids. The retained sequence is limited to the CDR3, 45 bases, with the frame set at the first base. CDR1 and CDR2 are read off the germline V gene as SGHTS and YDEGEE. Ophthalmopathy patients had moderately to severely active disease, Clinical Activity Score of at least 3, NOSPECS grade of at least 4, and duration under 3 months. The study excluded patients with uncontrolled infections, other autoimmune diseases, pregnancy or lactation. Diagnoses were based on clinical symptoms, serum thyroxine and TRAb, thyroid ultrasound and orbital computed tomography. Ficoll-Paque density gradient centrifugation was used to isolate PBMCs from about 9 ml of fresh peripheral blood. Trizol reagent was used to extract total RNA, and RNA quality was then checked on an Agilent 2100 Bioanalyzer.

As to this clonotype: The antigen it binds to is not known. Base qualities are not recorded, but no much larger clone differs from it by a single base.

Amplification of TCR beta CDR3 regions was carried out from RNA transcripts. For the first round of RT-PCR on the TCR CDR3, the HTBI primer set was used together with the Qiagen OneStep RT-PCR kit. The libraries were constructed in a second round of multiplex PCR and then size-selected and purified. Libraries were sequenced paired-end with 100 bp reads on an Illumina HiSeq2000. In the paper's pipeline: SOAPnuke was used to process the raw data, with reads discarded if the reads contained adapters or uncalled bases, had a mean Phred below 15, or lacked an exact constant-primer or identifier match. High-quality paired reads were merged with COPE v1.2.5, and unique nucleotide sequences were defined as clonotypes. MiTCR v1.1 was used to align the clonotypes against IMGT TRBV, TRBD and TRBJ reference segments. The analysis included only V-J combinations with a frequency above 0.0001, which together covered roughly 99% of the repertoires. The TCS score was defined as F50 (clonal expansion) divided by E x V (chaos), with BLOSUM62-based TCRdist calculated between CDR3 peptides within each V-J. Welch's t-statistics and random forest reduced roughly 530 V-J features to some 14, which were used in a naive Bayes classifier (R e1071). TCRdb redid the processing of the public reads, applying fastp at Q25 and MiXCR, and retained in-frame beta chains. Identical CDR3 protein sequences are pooled into one entry, listed with their most common genes and DNA. The V and J calls were determined by TCRdb, not by the authors. Counted in this sample were some 650,000 distinct CDR3 sequences; more than 15% of them appeared once. The top ten constitute roughly 3.5% of the sample.

This sequence was found in a woman in her thirties or forties with Graves' ophthalmopathy. The chain uses TRBV5-8 and TRBJ2-3; the D region possibly corresponds to TRBD2 (6 bases align). The specimen was blood. The nucleotide sequence is TGTGCCAGCTGTCGCCGGGACTCTAGCACAGATACGCAGTATTTT. Its coded protein is CASCRRDSSTDTQYF.